This T cell receptor beta chain was recorded in a study of blood T cell repertoires in COVID-19. Study details: The United States, Italy and Spain were the sources of the acute and convalescent COVID-19 samples. T cells, B-cell-depleted T cells, or PBMCs supplied cDNA or gDNA.

This clone was seen a single time. The CDR3 runs to 15 residues. The germline V gene encodes CDR1 SGHVS and CDR2 FQNEAQ. The germline V and J ends were trimmed by 4 bases and 2 bases, with 14 bases remaining between them. Authors' methods: Amplifying reference gene primers gave estimates of nucleated cell counts. Sequencing was performed with immunoSEQ multiplex PCR; in TCRdb, only in-frame clones are kept and a portion is missing. V, J and clone size reflect that table, while D and trimming were determined from the DNA. The sample holds 200,000 to 300,000 clones, roughly 88% seen once. The genes are TRBV7-8 and TRBJ1-2; D is undetermined. This TCR came from a human donor in a cohort sampled during active COVID-19. Sequenced material: peripheral blood. The chain's CDR3 is CASSSPRQANYGYTF. The CDR3 nucleotides read TGTGCCAGCAGCTCCCCTCGGCAGGCCAACTATGGCTACACCTTC.